One and the same sample provided the 20 T cell receptor beta chains below, sequenced in a study of T cells in Graves' hyperthyroidism and ophthalmopathy. Template material for amplifying TCR beta CDR3 regions consisted of RNA transcripts. HTBI primers were used for first-round RT-PCR of the TCR CDR3. One entry per CDR3 protein, called by TCRdb with MiXCR from the multiplex PCR reads. The sample lists about 520,000 distinct CDR3 sequences, around a quarter occurring once. The material sequenced was blood. These receptors all stem from a young woman with Graves' ophthalmopathy.

This clonotype was observed many times. The chain couples TRBV7-8 to TRBJ1-5, with D hard to call. This CDR3 region has 16 residues. Trimming cost V 0 bases and J 0 bases, with 9 bases left between them. Germline lookup yields CDR1 SGHVS and CDR2 FQNEAQ. The CDR3 protein is CASSLAPFYSNQPQHF. The CDR3 DNA reads TGTGCCAGCAGCTTAGCGCCCTTTTATAGCAATCAGCCCCAGCATTTT. The variable domain in full, with the rest retrieved from reference TRBV7-8 and TRBJ1-5, is GAGVSQSPRYKVAKRGQDVALRCDPISGHVSLFWYQQALGQGPEFLTYFQNEAQLDKSGLPSDRFFAERPEGSVSTLKIQRTQQEDSAVYLCASSLAPFYSNQPQHFGDGTRLSIL.

A few counts support this clonotype. The chain carries TRBV5-1 and TRBJ2-5; unclear D gene. The CDR3 runs to 15 residues. Germline V gene sequence: CDR1 SGHRS, CDR2 YFSETQ. The V end was cut by 4 bases, the J end by 0 bases, with 13 bases between. CDR3 sequence reads: CASSRHSGYQETQYF. The CDR3 DNA follows: TGCGCCAGCAGCCGGCACAGTGGGTACCAAGAGACCCAGTACTTC. Full variable domain (missing parts from reference TRBV5-1 and TRBJ2-5): KAGVTQTPRYLIKTRGQQVTLSCSPISGHRSVSWYQQTPGQGLQFLFEYFSETQRNKGNFPGRFSGRQFSNSRSEMNVSTLELGDSALYLCASSRHSGYQETQYFGPGTRLLVL.

This clonotype was counted between two and nine times. This chain links TRBV5-1 with TRBJ2-7; D perhaps matches TRBD1 (6 bases). The germline CDR1 and CDR2 sequences are SGHRS and YFSETQ. The CDR3 covers 13 residues. V lost 4 bases and J lost 4, with 12 bases in between. The CDR3 protein is CASSTDSLYEQYF. CDR3 coding DNA: TGCGCCAGCAGCACGGACAGTTTATACGAGCAGTACTTC.

The gene calls are TRBV7-8 and TRBJ2-7; D gene uncertain. CDR3 length: 13 residues. V lost 5 bases, J lost 0 bases, and 8 bases lay in between. CDR1 is SGHVS, CDR2 FQNEAQ, per germline. The CDR3 region has the DNA TGTGCCAGCAGCCAACCGAGCTCCTACGAGCAGTACTTC. It yields the protein CASSQPSSYEQYF.

The chain has TRBV28 and TRBJ2-5; D gene ambiguous. Germline V gene sequence: CDR1 MDHEN, CDR2 SYDVKM. Trimming pared 6 bases from V and 5 bases from J, leaving 16 bases between. This CDR3 is 14 amino acids long. CDR3 bases: TGTGCCAGCAGGAGGAGCCGATCCATGGAGACCCAGTACTTC. This gives the protein CASRRSRSMETQYF.

This clonotype was seen ten or more times. V is TRBV20-1 and J is TRBJ2-7; D remains unclear. Trimming took off 0 bases at V and 3 bases at J, with 3 bases between the two ends. CDR3 length: 11 residues. CDR1 DFQATT and CDR2 SNEGSKA come from the germline V gene (reference sequence). In nucleotides, the CDR3 is TGCAGTGCTAGAGAGCGCTACGAGCAGTACTTC. This translates into CSARERYEQYF.

This clonotype was counted ten times or more. CDR3 coding DNA: TGCAGTGCTAGGGGACGTCGGCATTTGAACACTGAAGCTTTCTTT. This translates into CSARGRRHLNTEAFF. The V call is TRBV20-1, the J call TRBJ1-1, with D possibly matching TRBD1 (5 bases). V lost 3 bases and J 0 bases, leaving 14 bases between the germline ends. The length of the CDR3 is 15 residues. CDR1 and CDR2 from the germline V gene are DFQATT and SNEGSKA (reference sequence).

This clonotype was recorded at least ten times. The V call is TRBV27, the J call TRBJ1-1; no clear D. CDR3 length equals 12 residues. V gave up 6 bases and J gave up 10 bases, with 15 bases separating them. Germline V CDR1 and CDR2: MNHEY, SMNVEV (reference sequence). The CDR3 loop is CASRDRALAAFF. CDR3 coding DNA: TGTGCCAGCAGGGACCGAGCCTTGGCAGCTTTCTTT.

This clonotype appeared many times. The CDR3 spells CASSLYQTPTGELFF. The DNA for the CDR3 is TGTGCCAGCAGTTTATACCAGACTCCCACCGGGGAGCTGTTTTTT. The V call is TRBV27, the J call TRBJ2-2, with D hard to call. This CDR3 is built from 15 residues. Deletions cut 1 base from V and 4 bases from J, with 10 bases between. Germline V gene data show CDR1 as MNHEY and CDR2 as SMNVEV (reference sequence).

This clonotype came up many times. The chain employs TRBV27 and TRBJ1-5; D ambiguous. Germline CDR1 reads MNHEY; CDR2 reads SMNVEV (reference sequence). V lost 0 bases and J 6 bases, leaving 9 bases between the germline ends. The CDR3 loop spans 14 amino acids. CDR3 residues: CASSLSGEGQPQHF. The CDR3 DNA is TGTGCCAGCAGTTTATCCGGGGAGGGTCAGCCCCAGCATTTT.

This clonotype occurred many times. V gene TRBV5-1 combines with J gene TRBJ2-5; a weak D match, TRBD1 (6 bases). Trimming pared 5 bases from V and 5 bases from J, leaving 19 bases between. Germline-derived CDR1 and CDR2 are SGHRS and YFSETQ. The CDR3 length is 15 residues. Written as DNA, the CDR3 is TGCGCCAGCAGGGACTCTGGACAGCCCATGGAGACCCAGTACTTC. The encoded protein is CASRDSGQPMETQYF. Together with reference TRBV5-1 and TRBJ2-5, the CDR3 gives the full variable domain: KAGVTQTPRYLIKTRGQQVTLSCSPISGHRSVSWYQQTPGQGLQFLFEYFSETQRNKGNFPGRFSGRQFSNSRSEMNVSTLELGDSALYLCASRDSGQPMETQYFGPGTRLLVL.

The table lists this clonotype with many counts. The V and J genes are TRBV20-1 and TRBJ1-2; D possibly corresponds to TRBD1 (6 bases). The CDR3 covers 12 residues. V shed 6 bases and J shed 3 bases, with 11 bases lying between them. CDR1 DFQATT and CDR2 SNEGSKA come from the germline V gene (reference sequence). The CDR3 loop reads CSARGRDYGYTF. In DNA form, the CDR3 reads TGCAGTGCCAGGGGCAGGGACTATGGCTACACCTTC.

This clonotype has a count of ten or more. The V and J genes are TRBV6-1 and TRBJ2-7; TRBD1 matches at 8 bases. Germline CDR1 reads MNHNS; CDR2 reads SASEGT. The CDR3 consists of 14 residues. V gave up 6 bases and J gave up 2 bases; unmatched junction bases: 6. CDR3 bases: TGTGCCAGCAGGGACAGGGAGGACCCCTACGAGCAGTACTTC. Protein product: CASRDREDPYEQYF.

This clonotype came up many times. The V and J genes are TRBV7-9 and TRBJ1-2; 10 positions match TRBD1. Germline V gives CDR1 SEHNR, CDR2 FQNEAQ (reference sequence). The length of the CDR3 is 14 residues. V gave up 1 base and J gave up 8 bases; unmatched junction bases: 4. The CDR3 region is CASSLDRDRGGYTF. The CDR3 DNA reads TGTGCCAGCAGCTTAGACCGGGACAGGGGCGGCTACACCTTC.

The CDR3 sequence is CASSLDRSSGANVLTF. DNA of the CDR3: TGTGCCAGCAGCCTGGACAGGAGCTCTGGGGCCAACGTCCTGACTTTC. The V and J genes are TRBV7-3 and TRBJ2-6; 7 nucleotides agree with TRBD1. Germline-derived CDR1 and CDR2 are SGHTA and FQGTGA. The V gene end was trimmed by 5 bases and the J gene end by 0 bases; junction bases not matched to a gene: 4. This CDR3 has 16 residues. Together with reference TRBV7-3 and TRBJ2-6, the CDR3 gives the full variable domain: GAGVSQTPSNKVTEKGKYVELRCDPISGHTALYWYRQSLGQGPEFLIYFQGTGAADDSGLPNDRFFAVRPEGSVSTLKIQRTERGDSAVYLCASSLDRSSGANVLTFGAGSRLTVL.

This clonotype appeared many times. This chain connects TRBV12-3 or TRBV12-4 to TRBJ1-2, with a tentative D call TRBD1 (5 bases). V lost 1 base to trimming and J lost 14 bases, with 11 bases between them. The CDR3 consists of 11 residues. CDR3 DNA: TGTGCCAGCAGTTTAGGTGGGGGATCGACCTTC. Its protein is CASSLGGGSTF.

The chain carries TRBV12-3 or TRBV12-4 and TRBJ2-2; 9 bases match TRBD2. This CDR3 is 15 amino acids long. The trim removed 6 bases at V and 6 bases at J, leaving 8 bases unmatched. DNA for the CDR3: TGTGCCAGCAGGACTTCCGGGACTAGCTCCGGGGAGCTGTTTTTT. Amino acids: CASRTSGTSSGELFF.

This clonotype was seen ten or more times. The V and J genes are TRBV20-1 and TRBJ2-7; D is ambiguous. V shed 5 bases and J shed 1 base, with 12 bases lying between them. The CDR3 consists of 13 residues. The germline CDR1 and CDR2 sequences are DFQATT and SNEGSKA (reference sequence). The CDR3, as DNA: TGCAGTGCTGTCAGAGGCGCTTCCTACGAGCAGTACTTC. Translated: CSAVRGASYEQYF.

This clonotype was seen ten or more times. The V and J genes are TRBV19 and TRBJ2-7; 8 positions match TRBD1. V lost 4 bases and J lost 3; bases outside the gene matches: 8. This CDR3 region has 15 residues. Germline V gives CDR1 LNHDA, CDR2 SQIVND (reference sequence). In DNA, the CDR3 is TGTGCCAGTAGTAGATCTCGACAGGGGATCTACGAGCAGTACTTC. Protein product: CASSRSRQGIYEQYF.

At least ten counts were recorded for this clonotype. The chain links TRBV20-1 to TRBJ1-2, with TRBD1 identical over 8 bases. After removal of 3 bases from V and 1 base from J, the junction contained 4 bases not matched to a gene. Per the germline V gene, CDR1 is DFQATT and CDR2 is SNEGSKA (reference sequence). The CDR3 covers 14 residues. The CDR3 spells CSASRDRLNYGYTF. In nucleotides, the CDR3 is TGCAGTGCTAGCCGGGACAGGCTTAACTATGGCTACACCTTC.